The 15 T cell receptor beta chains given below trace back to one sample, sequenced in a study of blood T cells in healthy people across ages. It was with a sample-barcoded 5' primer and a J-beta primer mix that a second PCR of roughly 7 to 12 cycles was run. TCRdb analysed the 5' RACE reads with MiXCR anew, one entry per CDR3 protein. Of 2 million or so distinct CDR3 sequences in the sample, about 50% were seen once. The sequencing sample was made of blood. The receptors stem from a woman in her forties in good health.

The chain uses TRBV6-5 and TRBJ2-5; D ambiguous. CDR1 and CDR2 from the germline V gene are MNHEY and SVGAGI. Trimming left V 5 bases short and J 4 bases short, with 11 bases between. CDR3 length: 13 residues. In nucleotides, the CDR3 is TGTGCCAGCAGTCCCCTGGAGACAGAGACCCAGTACTTC. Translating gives CASSPLETETQYF.

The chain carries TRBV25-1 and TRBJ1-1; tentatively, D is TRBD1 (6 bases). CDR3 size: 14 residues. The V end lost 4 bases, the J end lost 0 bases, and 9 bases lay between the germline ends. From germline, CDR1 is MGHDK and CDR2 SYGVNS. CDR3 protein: CASSVGDMNTEAFF. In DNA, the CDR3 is TGTGCCAGCAGTGTCGGGGACATGAACACTGAAGCTTTCTTT.

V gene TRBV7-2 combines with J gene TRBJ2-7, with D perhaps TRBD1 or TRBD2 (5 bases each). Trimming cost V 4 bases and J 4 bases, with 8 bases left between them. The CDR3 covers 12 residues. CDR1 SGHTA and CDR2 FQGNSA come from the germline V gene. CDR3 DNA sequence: TGTGCCAGCAGCTGGGACGTATACGAGCAGTACTTC. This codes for CASSWDVYEQYF.

CDR3 protein: CASSLVRTQRGGEQFF. CDR3 sequence (DNA): TGTGCCAGCAGCTTAGTGAGGACTCAAAGGGGAGGTGAGCAGTTCTTC. The rearrangement uses TRBV7-8 and TRBJ2-1; D may be TRBD2 (6 bases). Trimming took 1 base from V and 9 from J, leaving 19 bases between them. The CDR3 runs to 16 residues. Germline V gives CDR1 SGHVS, CDR2 FQNEAQ. Looking up the rest from reference TRBV7-8 and TRBJ2-1 gives the full variable domain: GAGVSQSPRYKVAKRGQDVALRCDPISGHVSLFWYQQALGQGPEFLTYFQNEAQLDKSGLPSDRFFAERPEGSVSTLKIQRTQQEDSAVYLCASSLVRTQRGGEQFFGPGTRLTVL.

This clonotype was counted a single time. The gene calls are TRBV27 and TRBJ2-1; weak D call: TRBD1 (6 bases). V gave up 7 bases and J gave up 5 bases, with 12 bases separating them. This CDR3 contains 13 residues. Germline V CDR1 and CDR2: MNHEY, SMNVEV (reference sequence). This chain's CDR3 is CASKVQGHNEQFF. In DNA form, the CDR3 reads TGTGCCAGCAAGGTTCAGGGGCACAATGAGCAGTTCTTC.

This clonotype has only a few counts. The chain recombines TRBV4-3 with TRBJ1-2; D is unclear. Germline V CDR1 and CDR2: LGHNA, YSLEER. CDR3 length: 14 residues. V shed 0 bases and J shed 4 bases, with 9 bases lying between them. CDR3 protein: CASSQDRQLYGYTF. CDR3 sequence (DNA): TGCGCCAGCAGCCAAGATCGCCAGCTCTATGGCTACACCTTC.

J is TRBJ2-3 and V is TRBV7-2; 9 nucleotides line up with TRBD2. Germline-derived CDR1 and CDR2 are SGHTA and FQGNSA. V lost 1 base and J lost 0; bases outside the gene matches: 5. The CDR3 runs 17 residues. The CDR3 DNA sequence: TGTGCCAGCAGCTTAGGGCCTAGCGGGGCCAGCACAGATACGCAGTATTTT. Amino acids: CASSLGPSGASTDTQYF.

The CDR3 DNA sequence: TGTGCCATCACGGGACAGGAAGGGGAGACCCAGTACTTC. Its translation: CAITGQEGETQYF. The V and J genes are TRBV10-3 and TRBJ2-5; 8 nucleotides match TRBD1. Unmatched junction bases numbered 6, after V lost 7 bases and J lost 5 bases. This CDR3 is built from 13 residues. The germline V gene has CDR1 ENHRY and CDR2 SYGVKD.

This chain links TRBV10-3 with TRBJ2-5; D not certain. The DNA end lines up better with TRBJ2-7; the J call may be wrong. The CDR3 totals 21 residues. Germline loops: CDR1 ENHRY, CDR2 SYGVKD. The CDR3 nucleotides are TGTGCCATCAGTGAGTCGACTCACTCGGCCCGACGCGACTTGGGCTCCTACGAGCAGTACTTC. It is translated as CAISESTHSARRDLGSYEQYF.

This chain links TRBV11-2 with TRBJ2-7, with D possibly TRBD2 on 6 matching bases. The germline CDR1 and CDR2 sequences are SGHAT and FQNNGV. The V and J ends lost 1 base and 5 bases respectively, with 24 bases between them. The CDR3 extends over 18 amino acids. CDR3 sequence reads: CASSLVPYEAGTGHEQYF. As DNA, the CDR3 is TGTGCCAGCAGCTTAGTCCCCTATGAAGCGGGCACTGGGCACGAGCAGTACTTC.

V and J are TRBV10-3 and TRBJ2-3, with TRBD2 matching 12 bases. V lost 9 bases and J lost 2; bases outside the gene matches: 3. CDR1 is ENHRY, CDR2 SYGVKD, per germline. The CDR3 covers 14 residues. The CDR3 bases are TGTGCCATTCGGACTAGCGGGGACACAGATACGCAGTATTTT. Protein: CAIRTSGDTDTQYF.

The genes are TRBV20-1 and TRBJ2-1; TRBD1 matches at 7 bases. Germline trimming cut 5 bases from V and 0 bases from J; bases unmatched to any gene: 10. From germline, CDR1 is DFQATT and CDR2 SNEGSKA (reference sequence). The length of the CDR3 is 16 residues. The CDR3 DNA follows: TGCAGTGCTCGACAACTGACAGGGAGCTCCTACAATGAGCAGTTCTTC. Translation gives CSARQLTGSSYNEQFF.

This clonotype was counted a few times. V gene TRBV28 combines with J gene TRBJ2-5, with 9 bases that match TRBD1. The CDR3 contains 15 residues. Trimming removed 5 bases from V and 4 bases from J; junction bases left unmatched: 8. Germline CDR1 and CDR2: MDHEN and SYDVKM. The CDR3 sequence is CASSTATGGRETQYF. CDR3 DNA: TGTGCCAGCAGTACAGCTACAGGGGGCAGAGAGACCCAGTACTTC. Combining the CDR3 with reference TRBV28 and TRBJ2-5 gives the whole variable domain DVKVTQSSRYLVKRTGEKVFLECVQDMDHENMFWYRQDPGLGLRLIYFSYDVKMKEKGDIPEGYSVSREKKERFSLILESASTNQTSMYLCASSTATGGRETQYFGPGTRLLVL.

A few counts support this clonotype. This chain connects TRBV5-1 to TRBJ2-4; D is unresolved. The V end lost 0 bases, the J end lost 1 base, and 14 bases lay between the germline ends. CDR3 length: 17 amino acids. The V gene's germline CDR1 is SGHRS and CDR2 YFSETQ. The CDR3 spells CASSLASRRAAKNIQYF. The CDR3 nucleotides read TGCGCCAGCAGCTTGGCATCCCGGAGAGCGGCCAAAAACATTCAGTACTTC.

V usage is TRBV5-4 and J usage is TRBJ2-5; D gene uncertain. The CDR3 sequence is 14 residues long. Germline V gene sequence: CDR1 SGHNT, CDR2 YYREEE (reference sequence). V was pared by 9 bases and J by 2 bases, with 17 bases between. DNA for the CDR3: TGTGCCACTTCCCCGGACGGACGTCAAGAGACCCAGTACTTC. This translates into CATSPDGRQETQYF.